This T cell receptor (beta chain) was retrieved from a study of response to subunit inactivated influenza vaccine. V trimming: 11 bases; J trimming: 4 bases; junction bases outside the gene matches: 16. The CDR3 loop spans 17 amino acids. Looked up from germline, CDR1 is LGHDT and CDR2 is YNNKEL (reference sequence). MiXCR, run by TCRdb on the RT-PCR reads, gives a single entry per CDR3 protein. The data contain about 500,000 distinct CDR3 sequences, 15% to 20% of them seen just once; the ten biggest clones take up approximately 3%. The starting material was CD4+ T cells sorted from PBMCs, obtained less than 30 months after vaccination. The source of this sequence is a man between 50 and 75 years old who received an inactivated influenza vaccine. The genes are TRBV3-1 and TRBJ2-3; 12 nucleotides match TRBD2. CDR3 nucleotides: TGTGCCTGCTGCCTGAGACGACTAGCGGGAGCCGCAGATACGCAGTATTTT. Its protein is CACCLRRLAGAADTQYF.